A selection of T cell receptor beta chains follows, all from one sample in a study of blood T cells in healthy people across ages. TCRdb ran MiXCR on the 5' RACE reads and lists one entry per CDR3 protein. The sample holds approximately 1.5 million distinct CDR3 sequences, 34% seen once. Sequencing was done on a sample of blood. These receptors all come from a woman under 40 in good health. Each CDR3 is given with its conserved first and last residue. A D gene is named only where the DNA matches it firmly. Clone size appears in some rows only: once, few, many, or a class for an expanded clone.

j_call | clone_size | d_call | v_call | cdr3_aa
TRBJ1-1 | - | - | TRBV10-3 | CAISDLGMNTEAFF
TRBJ1-4 | few | TRBD1 | TRBV7-9 | CASSEGQFGGLNEKLFF
TRBJ2-7 | once | TRBD1 | TRBV30 | CAWREGTGGPYEQYF
TRBJ1-2 | - | TRBD1 | TRBV30 | CAWSLGTGGLYGYTF
TRBJ2-1 | - | - | TRBV27 | CASSWTTGNEQFF
TRBJ1-2 | few | - | TRBV9 | CASSVGQGWGALGYTF
TRBJ2-2 | - | - | TRBV24-1 | CATSGSSGARGGELFF
TRBJ2-1 | few | TRBD2 | TRBV6-1 | CASRVTGLREGLYNEQFF
TRBJ1-1 | - | - | TRBV4-1 | CASSQGTGGAEAFF
TRBJ2-3 | many | - | TRBV5-1 | CASSKSTDTQYF
TRBJ1-2 | - | - | TRBV29-1 | CSVDKVAYGYTF
TRBJ1-6 | many | - | TRBV2 | CASSERGRDNNSPLHF
TRBJ1-4 | - | - | TRBV20-1 | CSAIRDGLGEKLFF
TRBJ2-3 | few | TRBD2 | TRBV5-1 | CASSLGVSGNADTQYF
TRBJ1-6 | - | - | TRBV7-9 | CASSLASGFRQNSPLHF
TRBJ2-7 | few | - | TRBV29-1 | CSVESSSYEQYF
TRBJ2-1 | - | TRBD2 | TRBV7-8 | CASSLFDGPGGPNEQFF
TRBJ1-1 | few | - | TRBV6-2/TRBV6-3 | CASSYSRRLNTEAFF
TRBJ2-7 | few | - | TRBV12-3/TRBV12-4 | CASSSPVGSEGEQYF
TRBJ2-1 | - | - | TRBV11-2 | CAGSLERPGLVSSNEQFF
TRBJ1-5 | - | TRBD1 | TRBV20-1 | CSASFTRTGRQPQHF
TRBJ2-3 | few | - | TRBV7-9 | CASSATASTDTQYF
TRBJ2-5 | - | - | TRBV27 | CASSPNGGEETQYF
TRBJ2-5 | - | TRBD2 | TRBV20-1 | CSAMTSGRGQETQYF
TRBJ1-1 | - | - | TRBV6-4 | CASRPSTGNTEAFF